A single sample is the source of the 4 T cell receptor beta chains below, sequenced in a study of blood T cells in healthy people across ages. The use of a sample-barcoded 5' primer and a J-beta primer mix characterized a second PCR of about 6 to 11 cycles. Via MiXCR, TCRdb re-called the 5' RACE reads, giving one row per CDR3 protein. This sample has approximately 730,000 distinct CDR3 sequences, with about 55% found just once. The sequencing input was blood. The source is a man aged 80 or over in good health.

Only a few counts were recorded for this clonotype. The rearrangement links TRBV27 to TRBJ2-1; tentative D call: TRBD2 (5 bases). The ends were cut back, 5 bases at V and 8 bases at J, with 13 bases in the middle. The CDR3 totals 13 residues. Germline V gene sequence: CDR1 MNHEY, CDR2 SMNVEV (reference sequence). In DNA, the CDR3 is TGTGCCAGCAGTCCCGAGGGCGTTCATGAGCAGTTCTTC. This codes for CASSPEGVHEQFF.

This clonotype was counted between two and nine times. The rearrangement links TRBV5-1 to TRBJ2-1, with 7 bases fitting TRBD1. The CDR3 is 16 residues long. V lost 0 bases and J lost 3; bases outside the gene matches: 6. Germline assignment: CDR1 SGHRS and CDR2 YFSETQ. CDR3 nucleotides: TGCGCCAGCAGCTTGGGACAGGGCCTAGTCTACAATGAGCAGTTCTTC. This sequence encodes CASSLGQGLVYNEQFF.

The CDR3 sequence: CASSPGAGQGITEAFF. In nucleotides, the CDR3 is TGTGCCAGCAGTCCTGGGGCGGGACAGGGGATCACTGAAGCTTTCTTT. The rearrangement links TRBV2 to TRBJ1-1; 10 positions agree with TRBD1. Germline-derived CDR1 and CDR2 are SNHLY and FYNNEI. CDR3 size: 16 residues. V lost 5 bases, J lost 4 bases, and 10 bases stayed unmatched.

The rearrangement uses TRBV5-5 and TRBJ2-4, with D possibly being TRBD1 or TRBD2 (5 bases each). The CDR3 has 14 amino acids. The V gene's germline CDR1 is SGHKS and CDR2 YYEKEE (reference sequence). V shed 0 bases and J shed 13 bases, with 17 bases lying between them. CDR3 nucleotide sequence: TGTGCCAGCAGCTTGGCGGCAGGGAATAGGGAGCAGTACTTC. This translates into CASSLAAGNREQYF.